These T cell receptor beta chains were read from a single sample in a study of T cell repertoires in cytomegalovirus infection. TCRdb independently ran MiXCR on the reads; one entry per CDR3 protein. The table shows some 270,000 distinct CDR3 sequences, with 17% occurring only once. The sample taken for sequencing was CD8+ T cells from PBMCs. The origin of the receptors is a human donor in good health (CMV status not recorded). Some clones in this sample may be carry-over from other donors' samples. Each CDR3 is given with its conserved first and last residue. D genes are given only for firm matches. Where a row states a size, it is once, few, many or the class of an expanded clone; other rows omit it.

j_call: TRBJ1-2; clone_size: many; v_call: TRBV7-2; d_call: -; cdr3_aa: CASSIRGVKGYTF; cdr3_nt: TGTGCCAGCAGCATTAGAGGTGTGAAAGGCTACACCTTC
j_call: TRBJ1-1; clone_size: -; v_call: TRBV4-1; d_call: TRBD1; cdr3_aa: CASSRQGASAEAFF; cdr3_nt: TGCGCCAGCAGCCGTCAGGGGGCGAGCGCTGAAGCTTTCTTT
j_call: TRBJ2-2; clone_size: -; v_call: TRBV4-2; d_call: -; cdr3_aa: CASSQRGERDTGELFF; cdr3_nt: TGTGCCAGCAGCCAAAGAGGGGAAAGGGACACCGGGGAGCTGTTTTTT
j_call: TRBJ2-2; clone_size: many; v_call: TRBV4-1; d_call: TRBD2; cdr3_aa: CASSQVSGGPGELFF; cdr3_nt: TGCGCCAGCAGCCAAGTTAGCGGGGGTCCCGGGGAGCTGTTTTTT
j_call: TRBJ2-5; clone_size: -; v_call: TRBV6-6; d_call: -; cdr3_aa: CASSYYRGRQETQYF; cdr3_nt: TGTGCCAGCAGTTACTATCGGGGTAGACAAGAGACCCAGTACTTC
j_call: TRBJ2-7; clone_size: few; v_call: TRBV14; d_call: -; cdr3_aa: CASSQEGYLYEQYF; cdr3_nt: TGTGCCAGCAGCCAAGAGGGGTACCTCTACGAGCAGTACTTC
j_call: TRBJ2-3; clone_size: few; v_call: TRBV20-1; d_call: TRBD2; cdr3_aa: CSARDRGGSGVLGDTQYF; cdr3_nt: TGCAGTGCTAGAGATCGGGGGGGTAGCGGGGTCCTTGGGGATACGCAGTATTTT
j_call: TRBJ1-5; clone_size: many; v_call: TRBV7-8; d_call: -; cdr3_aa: CASSLEQTRNQPQHF; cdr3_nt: TGTGCCAGCAGCTTAGAACAGACGCGCAATCAGCCCCAGCATTTT
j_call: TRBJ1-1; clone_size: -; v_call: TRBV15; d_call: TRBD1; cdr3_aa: CATSKTGGAWDTEAFF; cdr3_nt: TGTGCCACCAGCAAAACAGGGGGCGCTTGGGACACTGAAGCTTTCTTT
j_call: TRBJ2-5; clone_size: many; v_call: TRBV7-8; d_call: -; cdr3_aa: CASSPETASMETQYF; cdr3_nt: TGTGCCAGCAGCCCCGAGACGGCGTCCATGGAGACCCAGTACTTC
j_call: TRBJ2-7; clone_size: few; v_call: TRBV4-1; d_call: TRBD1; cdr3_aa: CASSRGGGQGVYEQYF; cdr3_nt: TGCGCCAGCAGCCGAGGCGGGGGACAGGGTGTATACGAGCAGTACTTC
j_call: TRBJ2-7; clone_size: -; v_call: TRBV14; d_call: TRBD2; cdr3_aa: CASSQFGPAGASYEQYF; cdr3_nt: TGTGCCAGCAGCCAATTTGGTCCAGCGGGGGCCTCCTACGAGCAGTACTTC
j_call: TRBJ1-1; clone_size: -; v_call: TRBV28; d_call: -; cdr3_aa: CASSFGFRGIEEAFF; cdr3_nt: TGTGCCAGCAGTTTCGGGTTTAGGGGGATTGAAGAAGCTTTCTTT
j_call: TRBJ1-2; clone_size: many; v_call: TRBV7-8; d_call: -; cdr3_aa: CASSLAGAPAANYGYTF; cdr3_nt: TGTGCCAGCAGCTTAGCGGGAGCCCCCGCTGCTAACTATGGCTACACCTTC
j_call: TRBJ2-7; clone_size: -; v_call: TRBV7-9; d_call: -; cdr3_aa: CASDRTASPLEQYF; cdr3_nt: TGTGCCAGCGACCGGACAGCGTCACCACTGGAGCAGTACTTC
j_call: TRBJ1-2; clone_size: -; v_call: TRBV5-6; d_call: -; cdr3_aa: CASSVVEANYGYTF; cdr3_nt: TGTGCCAGCAGCGTTGTGGAAGCTAACTATGGCTACACCTTC
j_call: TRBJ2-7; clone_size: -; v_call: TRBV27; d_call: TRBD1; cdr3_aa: CASSASWGQETYEQYF; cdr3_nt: TGTGCCAGCAGCGCCAGTTGGGGACAGGAGACCTACGAGCAGTACTTC
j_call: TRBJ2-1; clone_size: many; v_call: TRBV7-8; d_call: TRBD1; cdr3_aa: CASSQGGQGANEQFF; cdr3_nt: TGTGCCAGCAGCCAAGGGGGACAGGGGGCCAATGAGCAGTTCTTC